A few counts support the clone carrying this T cell receptor (beta chain). The antigen is unknown. This entry comes from a study of blood T cells in healthy people across ages. Study outcomes and limitations: Considered underestimates were the diversity estimates obtained from one million T cells. A conclusive naive versus antigen-experienced comparison was prevented by the unsorted PBMCs. CMV status of donors was unknown, possibly confounding expanded clonotype changes.

The use of a sample-barcoded 5' primer and a J-beta primer mix characterized a second PCR of about 6 to 12 cycles. Each CDR3 protein is one row after TCRdb ran MiXCR on the 5' RACE reads. The sample consists of 750,000 to 950,000 distinct CDR3 sequences, roughly 50% of them appearing once. Staff drew roughly 10 milliliters of peripheral blood from each donor. Germline assignment: CDR1 LGHDT and CDR2 YNNKEL (reference sequence). Trimming took 0 bases from V and 14 from J, leaving 18 bases between them. There are 14 residues in the CDR3. V and J are TRBV3-1 and TRBJ2-3, with D unclear. The sequencing input was blood. The TCR comes from an elderly man in good health. This chain's CDR3 is CASSQEASSRYAYF. CDR3 coding DNA: TGTGCCAGCAGCCAAGAGGCTAGTTCCAGATACGCGTATTTT.